The following is a T cell receptor beta chain sequence with its context. The antigen remains undetermined. This entry belongs to a study of regulatory T cells in long-lasting Graves disease. Study information: Disease was considered persistent Graves' disease after over 5 years of antithyroid drugs (with positive TSH receptor antibodies). Study conclusions and caveats: Rather than thyroid tissue, only peripheral blood underwent study.

Assembly of TCR beta libraries relied on iRepertoire HTBI primers together with Arm-PCR of CDR3 regions. TCRdb reprocessed the multiplex PCR reads via MiXCR and lists one record per CDR3 protein. This sample has about 660,000 distinct CDR3 sequences; about 32% occur once, and the top ten carry around 40%. Time point reported: persistent/refractory GD, antithyroid drugs over 5 years with positive TRAb. After RNA was extracted from PBMCs, the TCR library was made from it. Graves' disease was diagnosed by American Thyroid Association guidelines. This CDR3 is built from 15 residues. Trimming removed 1 base at V and 4 bases at J, with 12 bases between. Germline V lookup: CDR1 SGHRS, CDR2 YFSETQ.

The sample consisted of peripheral blood mononuclear cells (PBMCs), taken when the disease was refractory, from a patient treated with antithyroid drugs. The TCR originated in a female donor with Graves disease. This chain uses TRBV5-1 with TRBJ1-5; weak D call: TRBD1 (6 bases). Here the CDR3 DNA reads TGCGCCAGCAGCTTGATGGGGGGGGCAAATCAGCCCCAGCATTTT. This encodes CASSLMGGANQPQHF. Full variable domain (remainder filled in from reference TRBV5-1 and TRBJ1-5): KAGVTQTPRYLIKTRGQQVTLSCSPISGHRSVSWYQQTPGQGLQFLFEYFSETQRNKGNFPGRFSGRQFSNSRSEMNVSTLELGDSALYLCASSLMGGANQPQHFGDGTRLSIL.